A single sample gave rise to the 18 T cell receptor beta chains below, sequenced in a study of T cells in Graves' hyperthyroidism and ophthalmopathy. Amplification of TCR beta CDR3 regions was performed using RNA transcripts as template. With the HTBI primer set, the TCR CDR3 went through a first round of RT-PCR. TCRdb re-called the multiplex PCR reads through MiXCR, storing one row per CDR3 protein. The sample lists around 620,000 distinct CDR3 sequences; about 14% were seen once. Material: blood. All receptors derive from a woman under 30 with Graves' ophthalmopathy.

This clonotype was seen just once. CDR3 loop: CASSYWTSGYNEQFF. The CDR3 region has the DNA TGTGCCAGCAGTTATTGGACTAGCGGATACAATGAGCAGTTCTTC. This chain connects TRBV6-2 or TRBV6-3 to TRBJ2-1; TRBD2 agrees at 10 bases. Germline V gene lookup returns CDR1 MNHEY and CDR2 SVGEGT. The J segment lost 4 bases and the V segment lost 3 bases, leaving 3 bases of the junction unmatched. The CDR3 is made up of 15 amino acids.

This clonotype was detected only a few times. V is TRBV6-5 and J is TRBJ2-5; D possibly uses TRBD1 or TRBD2 (5 bases each). The V end was cut by 2 bases, the J end by 5 bases, with 15 bases between. This CDR3 comprises 15 residues. Germline CDR1 and CDR2: MNHEY and SVGAGI. The CDR3 coding sequence is TGTGCCAGCAGTTACCGCGAGGGGCGCAGGGAGACCCAGTACTTC. It translates to CASSYREGRRETQYF.

J is TRBJ2-3 and V is TRBV2; TRBD2 agrees at 12 bases. The CDR3 runs 18 residues. The germline V gene has CDR1 SNHLY and CDR2 FYNNEI. With V trimmed by 4 bases and J by 3 bases, 11 bases remained unmatched. The CDR3 DNA is TGTGCCAGCAGTGTGATGTCTAGCGGGAGGGCCGGTACAGATACGCAGTATTTT. Protein product: CASSVMSSGRAGTDTQYF.

The chain has TRBV7-2 and TRBJ2-1; 12 bases map to TRBD2. V lost 5 bases, J lost 8 bases, and 7 bases stayed unmatched. The germline V gene has CDR1 SGHTA and CDR2 FQGNSA. The CDR3 is made up of 15 amino acids. For the CDR3, the DNA is TGTGCCAGCAGCCCGAGACTAGCGGGAGCCTATGAGCAGTTCTTC. Amino acids: CASSPRLAGAYEQFF.

The chain carries TRBV29-1 and TRBJ2-6, with D uncertain. V was cut by 5 bases and J by 0 bases, with 14 bases left in between. In germline, CDR1 is SQVTM, CDR2 ANQGSEA. CDR3 length: 16 residues. CDR3 protein: CSVYTISRSGANVLTF. In DNA form, the CDR3 reads TGCAGCGTTTACACCATTTCACGCTCTGGGGCCAACGTCCTGACTTTC. Full variable domain (remainder filled in from reference TRBV29-1 and TRBJ2-6): SAVISQKPSRDICQRGTSLTIQCQVDSQVTMMFWYRQQPGQSLTLIATANQGSEATYESGFVIDKFPISRPNLTFSTLTVSNMSPEDSSIYLCSVYTISRSGANVLTFGAGSRLTVL.

This clonotype showed up just a few times. The genes are TRBV4-3 and TRBJ2-2; the D gene is possibly TRBD1 (6 bases). CDR1 LGHNA and CDR2 YSLEER come from the germline V gene. This CDR3 contains 16 residues. V lost 1 base and J 1 base, leaving 10 bases between the germline ends. CDR3 sequence: CASSQVAGVNTGELFF. The CDR3, as DNA: TGCGCCAGCAGCCAAGTGGCAGGGGTGAACACCGGGGAGCTGTTTTTT.

This clonotype was observed a few times. This chain joins TRBV7-9 and TRBJ2-7; D is ambiguous. CDR3 length: 13 residues. With 5 bases removed from V and 1 base from J, the gap between germline ends came to 9 bases. CDR1 is SEHNR and CDR2 is FQNEAQ in the germline V gene (reference sequence). The CDR3 DNA follows: TGTGCCAGCAGCACGGGCAGATCCTACGAGCAGTACTTC. It codes for CASSTGRSYEQYF.

This clonotype was counted many times. The CDR3 loop reads CASSPDGYQETQYF. DNA of the CDR3: TGTGCCAGCAGCCCCGACGGGTACCAAGAGACCCAGTACTTC. V is TRBV7-6 and J is TRBJ2-5; D uncertain. Germline-derived CDR1 and CDR2 are SGHVS and FNYEAQ. V gave up 5 bases and J gave up 0 bases, with 10 bases separating them. This CDR3 contains 14 residues.

This clonotype was seen ten or more times. The V call is TRBV11-2, the J call TRBJ1-6, with D uncertain. This CDR3 has 17 amino acids. Trimming cost V 0 bases and J 7 bases, with 16 bases left between them. Per germline, CDR1 SGHAT and CDR2 FQNNGV. The CDR3 region is CASSLDLSRRVNSPLHF. The CDR3 DNA reads as TGTGCCAGCAGCTTAGATTTGTCCAGGAGGGTGAATTCACCCCTCCACTTT. The complete variable domain, with remaining parts taken from reference TRBV11-2 and TRBJ1-6, reads EAGVAQSPRYKIIEKRQSVAFWCNPISGHATLYWYQQILGQGPKLLIQFQNNGVVDDSQLPKDRFSAERLKGVDSTLKIQPAKLEDSAVYLCASSLDLSRRVNSPLHFGNGTRLTVT.

This clonotype was detected only a few times. At one boundary the junction diverges from the germline segment, which might be a read error. The genes are TRBV28 and TRBJ2-7; no firm D call. CDR1 and CDR2 from the germline V gene are MDHEN and SYDVKM. The CDR3 covers 11 residues. Here the CDR3 DNA reads TGTGCCAGCAGTTTAGGCTACGAGCAGCACTTC. This gives the protein CASSLGYEQHF.

In this sample, this clonotype turned up many times. The J gene is TRBJ2-5, the V gene TRBV20-1, with 7 bases aligning to TRBD1. The CDR3 has 14 amino acids. With 6 bases clipped from V and 9 bases from J, the junction kept 16 bases outside the gene matches. Germline CDR1 DFQATT, CDR2 SNEGSKA (reference sequence). The CDR3 is CSASGQAQGWAQYF. The CDR3 nucleotides are TGCAGTGCCTCCGGACAGGCTCAGGGGTGGGCCCAGTACTTC.

In this sample, this clonotype turned up many times. V gene TRBV19 combines with J gene TRBJ2-5; 9 positions agree with TRBD1. This CDR3 contains 18 residues. CDR1 LNHDA and CDR2 SQIVND come from the germline V gene (reference sequence). Losses at the gene ends were 1 base for V and 1 base for J; bases not matched to a gene: 10. CDR3 sequence (DNA): TGTGCCAGTAGTATAGTTATCCTGGGGACAGGGTCCCAAGAGACCCAGTACTTC. Residues: CASSIVILGTGSQETQYF.

The rearrangement uses TRBV29-1 and TRBJ1-2, with D unclear. This CDR3 region has 14 residues. CDR1 and CDR2 (germline): SQVTM, ANQGSEA. V shed 4 bases and J shed 1 base, with 13 bases lying between them. CDR3 amino acids: CSVAAQEVNYGYTF. CDR3 sequence (DNA): TGCAGCGTTGCGGCTCAGGAGGTTAACTATGGCTACACCTTC. The full variable domain, its missing parts supplied by reference TRBV29-1 and TRBJ1-2, is SAVISQKPSRDICQRGTSLTIQCQVDSQVTMMFWYRQQPGQSLTLIATANQGSEATYESGFVIDKFPISRPNLTFSTLTVSNMSPEDSSIYLCSVAAQEVNYGYTFGSGTRLTVV.

The chain recombines TRBV7-3 with TRBJ2-2; TRBD2 matches at 13 bases. Germline CDR1 SGHTA, CDR2 FQGTGA. The length of the CDR3 is 17 residues. V lost 5 bases, J lost 3 bases, and 6 bases stayed unmatched. Here the CDR3 reads CASSPRTSGGHTGELFF. In DNA form, the CDR3 reads TGTGCCAGCAGCCCCCGGACTAGCGGGGGTCACACCGGGGAGCTGTTTTTT.

This clonotype was seen a handful of times. The V gene is TRBV9, the J gene TRBJ1-3; tentative D call: TRBD1 (6 bases). This CDR3 has 14 amino acids. Germline V gene lookup returns CDR1 SGDLS and CDR2 YYNGEE. Trimming took off 2 bases at V and 4 bases at J, with 10 bases between the two ends. DNA of the CDR3: TGTGCCAGCAGCGTCCGGGACAAAGGAAACACCATATATTTT. Amino acid sequence: CASSVRDKGNTIYF. The full variable domain, with the rest looked up from reference TRBV9 and TRBJ1-3, is DSGVTQTPKHLITATGQRVTLRCSPRSGDLSVYWYQQSLDQGLQFLIQYYNGEERAKGNILERFSAQQFPDLHSELNLSSLELGDSALYFCASSVRDKGNTIYFGEGSWLTVV.

This clonotype was picked up a small number of times. This chain joins TRBV5-8 and TRBJ2-1, with D perhaps TRBD2 (6 bases). This CDR3 comprises 17 residues. V lost 4 bases, J lost 0 bases, and 17 bases lay in between. The germline V gene has CDR1 SGHTS and CDR2 YDEGEE. The CDR3 protein is CASSPMRTGSSYNEQFF. The DNA of the CDR3 is TGTGCCAGCAGCCCTATGAGGACCGGGAGCTCCTACAATGAGCAGTTCTTC.

This clonotype has at least ten counts. This chain joins TRBV7-9 and TRBJ2-7, with TRBD2 identical over 7 bases. After removal of 7 bases from V and 3 bases from J, the junction contained 9 bases not matched to a gene. CDR3 length equals 14 residues. Germline assignment: CDR1 SEHNR and CDR2 FQNEAQ (reference sequence). In DNA form, the CDR3 reads TGTGCCAGCAACCCTAGCGGCGAGGGCTACGAGCAGTACTTC. This encodes CASNPSGEGYEQYF.

Points on this clonotype: A read error may produce the germline difference seen at one junction end. The chain joins TRBV7-7 to TRBJ2-2, with 8 nucleotides matching TRBD1. The CDR3 runs to 15 residues. Germline loops: CDR1 SSHAT, CDR2 FNYEAQ (reference sequence). The CDR3 here is CASSSGQGRGGELFF. The DNA for the CDR3 is TGTGCTAGCAGCTCCGGACAGGGACGTGGCGGGGAGCTGTTTTTT.